Sequencing of this TCR beta chain was carried out in a study of T cell changes during pregnancy in multiple sclerosis. Using immunoSEQ multiplex PCR, the repertoire was profiled, and TCRdb retains in-frame clones only, with some absent. The data show about 80,000 clones, roughly 90% seen once. Germline V gives CDR1 KGHSH, CDR2 LQKENI. V shed 1 base and J 3 bases; nucleotides not matched to a gene: 12. This CDR3 is built from 17 residues. This chain connects TRBV18 to TRBJ2-7; 7 bases match TRBD1. This sequence was found in a female donor with multiple sclerosis, enrolled in a pregnancy study. The source material was peripheral blood, sampled before pregnancy. The CDR3 loop is CASSPLVWQQGYYEQYF. The CDR3 DNA is TGTGCCAGCTCACCACTAGTGTGGCAACAGGGGTACTACGAGCAGTACTTC.